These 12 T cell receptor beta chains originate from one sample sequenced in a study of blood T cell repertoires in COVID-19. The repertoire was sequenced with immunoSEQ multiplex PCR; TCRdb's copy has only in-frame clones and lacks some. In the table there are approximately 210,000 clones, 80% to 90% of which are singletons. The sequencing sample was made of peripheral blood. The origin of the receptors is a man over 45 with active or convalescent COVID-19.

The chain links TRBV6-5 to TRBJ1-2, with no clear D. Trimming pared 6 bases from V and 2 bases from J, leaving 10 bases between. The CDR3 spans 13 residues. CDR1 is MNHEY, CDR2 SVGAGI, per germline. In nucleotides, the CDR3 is TGTGCCAGCAGGAGGGAAGGAAACTATGGCTACACCTTC. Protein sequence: CASRREGNYGYTF.

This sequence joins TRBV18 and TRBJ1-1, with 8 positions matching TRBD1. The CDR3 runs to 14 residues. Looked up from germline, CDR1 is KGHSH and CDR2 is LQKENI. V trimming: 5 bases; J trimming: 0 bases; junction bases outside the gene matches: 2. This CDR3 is CASSVDRVNTEAFF. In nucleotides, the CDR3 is TGTGCCAGCTCAGTGGACAGGGTGAACACTGAAGCTTTCTTT.

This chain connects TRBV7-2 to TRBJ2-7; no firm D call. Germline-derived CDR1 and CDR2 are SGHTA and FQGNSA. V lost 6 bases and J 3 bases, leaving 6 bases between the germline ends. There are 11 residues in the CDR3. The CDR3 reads CASSTYYEQYF. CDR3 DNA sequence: TGTGCCAGCAGTACATACTACGAGCAGTACTTC.

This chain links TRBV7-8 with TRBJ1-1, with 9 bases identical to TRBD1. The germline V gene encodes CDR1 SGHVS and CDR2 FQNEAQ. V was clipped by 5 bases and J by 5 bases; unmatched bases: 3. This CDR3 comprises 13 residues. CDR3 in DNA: TGTGCCAGCAGCCGGGACAGGGAAACTGAAGCTTTCTTT. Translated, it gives CASSRDRETEAFF. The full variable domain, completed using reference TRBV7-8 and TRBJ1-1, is GAGVSQSPRYKVAKRGQDVALRCDPISGHVSLFWYQQALGQGPEFLTYFQNEAQLDKSGLPSDRFFAERPEGSVSTLKIQRTQQEDSAVYLCASSRDRETEAFFGQGTRLTVV.

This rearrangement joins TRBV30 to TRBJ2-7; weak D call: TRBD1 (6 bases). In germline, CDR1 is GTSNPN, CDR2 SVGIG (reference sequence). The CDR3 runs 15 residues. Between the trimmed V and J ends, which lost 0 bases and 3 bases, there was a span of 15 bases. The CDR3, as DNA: TGTGCCTGGAGTGTTACAGGGTCTCTGCTCTACGAGCAGTACTTC. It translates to CAWSVTGSLLYEQYF.

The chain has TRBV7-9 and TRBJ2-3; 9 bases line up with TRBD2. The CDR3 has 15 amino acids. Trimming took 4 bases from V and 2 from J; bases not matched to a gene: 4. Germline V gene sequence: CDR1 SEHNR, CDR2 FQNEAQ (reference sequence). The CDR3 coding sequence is TGTGCCAGCAGCTCCAGACTAGCGGCCACAGATACGCAGTATTTT. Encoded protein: CASSSRLAATDTQYF.

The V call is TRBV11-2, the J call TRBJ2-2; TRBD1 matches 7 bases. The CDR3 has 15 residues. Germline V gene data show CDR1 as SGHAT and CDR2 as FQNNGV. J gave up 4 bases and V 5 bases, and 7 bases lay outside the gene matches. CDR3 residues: CASSQTGFGTGELFF. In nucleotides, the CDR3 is TGTGCCAGCAGCCAGACAGGGTTTGGCACCGGGGAGCTGTTTTTT.

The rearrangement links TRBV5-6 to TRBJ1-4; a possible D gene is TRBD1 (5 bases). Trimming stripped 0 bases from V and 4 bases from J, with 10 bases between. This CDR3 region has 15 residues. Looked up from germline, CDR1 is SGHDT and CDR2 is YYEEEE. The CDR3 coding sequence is TGTGCCAGCAGCTTGGGCGGGACGGGTAATGAAAAACTGTTTTTT. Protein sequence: CASSLGGTGNEKLFF.

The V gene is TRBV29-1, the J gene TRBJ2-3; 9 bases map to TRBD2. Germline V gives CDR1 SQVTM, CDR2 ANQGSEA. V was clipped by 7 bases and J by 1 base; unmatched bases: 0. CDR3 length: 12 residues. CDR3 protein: CSEREGTDTQYF. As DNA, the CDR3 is TGCAGCGAGCGGGAGGGCACAGATACGCAGTATTTT.

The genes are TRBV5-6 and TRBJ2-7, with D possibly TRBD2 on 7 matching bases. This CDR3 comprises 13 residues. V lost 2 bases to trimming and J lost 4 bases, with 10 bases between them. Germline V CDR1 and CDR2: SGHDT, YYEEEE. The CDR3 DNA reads TGTGCCAGCAGCTTCGGGGGGCGGTACGAGCAGTACTTC. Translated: CASSFGGRYEQYF.

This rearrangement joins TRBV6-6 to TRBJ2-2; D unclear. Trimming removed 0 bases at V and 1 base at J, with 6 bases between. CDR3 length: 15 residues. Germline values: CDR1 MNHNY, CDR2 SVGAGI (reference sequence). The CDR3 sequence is CASSYSGRNTGELFF. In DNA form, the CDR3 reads TGTGCCAGCAGTTACTCGGGCCGGAACACCGGGGAGCTGTTTTTT.

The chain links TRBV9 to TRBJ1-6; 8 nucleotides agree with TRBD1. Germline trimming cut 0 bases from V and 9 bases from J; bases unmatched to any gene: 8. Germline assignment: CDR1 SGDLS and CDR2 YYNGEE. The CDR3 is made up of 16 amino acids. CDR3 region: CASSVDVTGVGSPLHF. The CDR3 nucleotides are TGTGCCAGCAGCGTAGATGTGACAGGGGTTGGTTCACCCCTCCACTTT. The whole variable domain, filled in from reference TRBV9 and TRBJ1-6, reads DSGVTQTPKHLITATGQRVTLRCSPRSGDLSVYWYQQSLDQGLQFLIQYYNGEERAKGNILERFSAQQFPDLHSELNLSSLELGDSALYFCASSVDVTGVGSPLHFGNGTRLTVT.